Listed here are 16 T cell receptor beta chains from one sample, sequenced in a study of blood T cell repertoires in COVID-19. Profiled with immunoSEQ multiplex PCR; TCRdb holds only in-frame clones, not every one. The sample holds over 200,000 clones; 80% to 90% are singletons and the top ten take about 4%. The material sequenced was PBMCs or T cells enriched from blood (not recorded which). The receptors come from a woman in her thirties who had been exposed to COVID-19.

This chain uses TRBV27 with TRBJ2-2; 12 bases fit TRBD2. With V trimmed by 5 bases and J by 2 bases, 3 bases remained unmatched. Per the germline V gene, CDR1 is MNHEY and CDR2 is SMNVEV (reference sequence). This CDR3 comprises 16 residues. Here the CDR3 reads CASSILAGGNTGELFF. Written as DNA, the CDR3 is TGTGCCAGCAGTATACTAGCGGGAGGTAACACCGGGGAGCTGTTTTTT.

This rearrangement joins TRBV4-1 to TRBJ2-1, with D unclear. V was cut by 5 bases and J by 6 bases, with 5 bases left in between. CDR3 size: 11 residues. The germline V gene has CDR1 MGHRA and CDR2 YSYEKL. The CDR3 is CASSLSNEQFF. DNA of the CDR3: TGCGCCAGCAGCTTATCCAATGAGCAGTTCTTC.

The rearrangement uses TRBV2 and TRBJ1-4; D remains ambiguous. The V gene's germline CDR1 is SNHLY and CDR2 FYNNEI. Deletions cut 6 bases from V and 1 base from J, with 18 bases between. This CDR3 comprises 17 residues. CDR3 residues: CASRARGSGRTNEKLFF. The DNA for the CDR3 is TGTGCCAGCAGGGCCCGCGGGTCCGGCCGAACTAATGAAAAACTGTTTTTT.

The table lists this clone with a count of one. The J gene is TRBJ2-7, the V gene TRBV14; 7 bases are shared with TRBD2. Germline V gene sequence: CDR1 SGHDN, CDR2 FVKESK. With V trimmed by 1 base and J by 2 bases, 8 bases remained unmatched. CDR3 length: 16 residues. The CDR3 loop reads CASSQGGRGSTYEQYF. The CDR3 coding sequence is TGTGCCAGCAGCCAAGGGGGGAGGGGATCGACCTACGAGCAGTACTTC. Supplemented by reference TRBV14 and TRBJ2-7, the full variable domain reads EAGVTQFPSHSVIEKGQTVTLRCDPISGHDNLYWYRRVMGKEIKFLLHFVKESKQDESGMPNNRFLAERTGGTYSTLKVQPAELEDSGVYFCASSQGGRGSTYEQYFGPGTRLTVT.

This clone came up a few times. V is TRBV10-3 and J is TRBJ1-1; 9 bases agree with TRBD1. The V and J ends lost 3 bases and 6 bases, in that order; junction bases with no gene match: 8. CDR1 ENHRY and CDR2 SYGVKD come from the germline V gene. The CDR3 has 15 amino acids. Here the CDR3 DNA reads TGTGCCATCAGTGAACAGGGGGCAGGGGTCGCTGAAGCTTTCTTT. Protein: CAISEQGAGVAEAFF.

The chain uses TRBV6-1 and TRBJ1-4; TRBD1 agrees at 7 bases. The CDR3 has 15 residues. The junction had 6 bases not matched to a gene; V was cut back by 3 bases and J by 5 bases. CDR1 is MNHNS, CDR2 SASEGT, per germline. The CDR3 spells CASSEDRLGNEKLFF. CDR3 bases: TGTGCCAGCAGTGAGGACAGGTTGGGGAATGAAAAACTGTTTTTT.

This clone was seen a few times. CDR3 loop: CASSNPGQPNTEAFF. CDR3 in DNA: TGTGCCAGTAGTAATCCGGGACAGCCGAACACTGAAGCTTTCTTT. J is TRBJ1-1 and V is TRBV19; the match to TRBD1 covers 7 bases. This CDR3 region has 15 residues. The ends lost 4 bases at V and 1 base at J; junction bases unmatched: 6. CDR1 LNHDA and CDR2 SQIVND come from the germline V gene (reference sequence).

This chain uses TRBV19 with TRBJ1-2; D is unresolved. The V end was cut by 6 bases, the J end by 2 bases, with 13 bases between. The germline V gene has CDR1 LNHDA and CDR2 SQIVND (reference sequence). The CDR3 covers 14 residues. The CDR3 region has the DNA TGTGCCAGTAGGGCCTGGGCGGGAAACTATGGCTACACCTTC. Residues: CASRAWAGNYGYTF.

The chain is built from TRBV4-1 and TRBJ1-1, with 7 bases aligning to TRBD1. The CDR3 runs 14 residues. CDR1 and CDR2 (germline): MGHRA, YSYEKL. The trim removed 0 bases at V and 4 bases at J, leaving 2 bases unmatched. The CDR3, as DNA: TGCGCCAGCAGCCAAGAGACAGGGTCCACTGAAGCTTTCTTT. Encoded protein: CASSQETGSTEAFF.

CDR3 residues: CASSPEKLAGGFSYEQYF. The CDR3 nucleotides are TGTGCCAGCAGCCCAGAAAAGCTAGCGGGAGGATTCTCCTACGAGCAGTACTTC. V is TRBV3-1 (or the pseudogene TRBV3-2) and J is TRBJ2-7; 11 bases agree with TRBD2. This CDR3 spans 18 amino acids. The V gene's germline CDR1 is LGHDT and CDR2 YNNKEL (reference sequence). With 4 bases clipped from V and 0 bases from J, the junction kept 11 bases outside the gene matches.

This clone was recorded only once. The CDR3 region has the DNA TGTGCCAGTAGTATAGGGACGGGAGAGGTGGATACGCAGTATTTT. This translates into CASSIGTGEVDTQYF. The J gene is TRBJ2-3, the V gene TRBV19; weak D call: TRBD2 (6 bases). Germline V gene lookup returns CDR1 LNHDA and CDR2 SQIVND (reference sequence). V lost 1 base and J 6 bases, leaving 14 bases between the germline ends. The CDR3 runs to 15 residues.

The V and J genes are TRBV7-2 and TRBJ1-1; D may be TRBD1 (5 bases). The germline gives CDR1 SGHTA, CDR2 FQGNSA. The CDR3 loop spans 13 amino acids. Trimming took 2 bases from V and 3 from J, leaving 7 bases between them. The CDR3 DNA follows: TGTGCCAGCAGCTTAAAAGGGGACACTGAAGCTTTCTTT. Translating it yields CASSLKGDTEAFF.

The chain has TRBV5-5 and TRBJ1-5, with a weak D call TRBD1 (6 bases). This CDR3 region has 14 residues. Trimming removed 2 bases at V and 7 bases at J, with 13 bases between. Per the germline V gene, CDR1 is SGHKS and CDR2 is YYEKEE (reference sequence). The CDR3 loop is CASSLSGGGQPQHF. In DNA, the CDR3 is TGTGCCAGCAGCTTATCTGGGGGCGGCCAGCCCCAGCATTTT.

The J gene is TRBJ2-1, the V gene TRBV20-1; the D is unclear. The CDR3 runs to 10 residues. Trimming cost V 6 bases and J 9 bases, with 9 bases left between them. Germline V gene sequence: CDR1 DFQATT, CDR2 SNEGSKA (reference sequence). This CDR3 reads CSAAVVEQFF. The CDR3 DNA reads TGCAGTGCCGCGGTCGTTGAGCAGTTCTTC.

The chain is built from TRBV4-1 and TRBJ1-5; 7 bases are shared with TRBD1. From germline, CDR1 is MGHRA and CDR2 YSYEKL. CDR3 length: 15 amino acids. The V gene end was trimmed by 4 bases and the J gene end by 0 bases; junction bases not matched to a gene: 3. The CDR3 spells CASSPGTVSNQPQHF. In nucleotides, the CDR3 is TGCGCCAGCAGCCCAGGGACAGTTAGCAATCAGCCCCAGCATTTT.

The chain uses TRBV28 and TRBJ1-6, with D possibly being TRBD1 (6 bases). Germline values: CDR1 MDHEN, CDR2 SYDVKM. There are 14 residues in the CDR3. Between the trimmed V and J ends, which lost 2 bases and 9 bases, there was a span of 11 bases. Here the CDR3 reads CASSLEGRGSPLHF. CDR3 nucleotides: TGTGCCAGCAGTTTAGAGGGCAGGGGTTCACCCCTCCACTTT.